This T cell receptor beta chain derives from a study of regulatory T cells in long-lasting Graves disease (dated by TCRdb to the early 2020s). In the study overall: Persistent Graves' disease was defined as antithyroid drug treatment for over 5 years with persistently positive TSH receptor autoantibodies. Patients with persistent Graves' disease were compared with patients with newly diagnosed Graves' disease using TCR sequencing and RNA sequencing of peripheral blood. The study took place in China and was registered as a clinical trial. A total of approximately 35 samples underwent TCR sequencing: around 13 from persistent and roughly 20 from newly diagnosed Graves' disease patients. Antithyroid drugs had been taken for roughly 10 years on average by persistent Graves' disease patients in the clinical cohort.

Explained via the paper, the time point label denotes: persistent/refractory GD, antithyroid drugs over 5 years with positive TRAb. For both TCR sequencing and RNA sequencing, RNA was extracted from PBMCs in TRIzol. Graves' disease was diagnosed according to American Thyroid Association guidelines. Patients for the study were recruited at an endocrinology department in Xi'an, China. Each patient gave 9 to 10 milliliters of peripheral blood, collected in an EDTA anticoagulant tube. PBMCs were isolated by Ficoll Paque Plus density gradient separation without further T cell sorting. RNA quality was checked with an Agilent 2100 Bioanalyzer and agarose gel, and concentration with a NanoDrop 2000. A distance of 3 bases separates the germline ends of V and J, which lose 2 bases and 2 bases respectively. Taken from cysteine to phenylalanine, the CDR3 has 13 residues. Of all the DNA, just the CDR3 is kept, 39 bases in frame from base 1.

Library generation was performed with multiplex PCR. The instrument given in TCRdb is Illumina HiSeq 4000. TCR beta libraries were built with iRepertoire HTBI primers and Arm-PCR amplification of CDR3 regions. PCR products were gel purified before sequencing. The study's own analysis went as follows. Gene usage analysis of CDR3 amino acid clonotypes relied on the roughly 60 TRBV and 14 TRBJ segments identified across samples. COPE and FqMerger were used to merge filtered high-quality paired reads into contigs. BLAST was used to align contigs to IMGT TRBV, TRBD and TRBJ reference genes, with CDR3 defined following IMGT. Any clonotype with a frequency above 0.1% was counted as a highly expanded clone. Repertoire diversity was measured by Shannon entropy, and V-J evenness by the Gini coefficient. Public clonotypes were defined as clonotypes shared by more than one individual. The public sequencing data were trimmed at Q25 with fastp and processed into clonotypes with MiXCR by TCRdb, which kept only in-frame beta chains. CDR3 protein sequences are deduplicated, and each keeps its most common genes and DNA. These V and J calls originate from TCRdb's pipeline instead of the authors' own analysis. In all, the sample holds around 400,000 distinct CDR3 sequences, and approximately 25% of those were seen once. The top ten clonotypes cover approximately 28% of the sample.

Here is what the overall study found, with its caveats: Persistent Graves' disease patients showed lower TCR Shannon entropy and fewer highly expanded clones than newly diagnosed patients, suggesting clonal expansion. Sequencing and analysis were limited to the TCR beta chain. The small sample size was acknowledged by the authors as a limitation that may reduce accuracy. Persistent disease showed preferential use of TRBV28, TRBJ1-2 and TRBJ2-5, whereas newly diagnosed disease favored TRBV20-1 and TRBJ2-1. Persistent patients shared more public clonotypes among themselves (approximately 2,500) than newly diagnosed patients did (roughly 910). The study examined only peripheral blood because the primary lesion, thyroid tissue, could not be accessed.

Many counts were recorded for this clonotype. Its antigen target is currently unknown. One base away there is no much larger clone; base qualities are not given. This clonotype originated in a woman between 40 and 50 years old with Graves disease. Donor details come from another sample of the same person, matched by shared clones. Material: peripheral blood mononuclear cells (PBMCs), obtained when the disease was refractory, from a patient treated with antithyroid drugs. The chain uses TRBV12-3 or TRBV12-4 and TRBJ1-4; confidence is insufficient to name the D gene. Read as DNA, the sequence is TGTGCCAGCAGTTTAATTACTAATGAAAAACTGTTTTTT. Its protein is CASSLITNEKLFF.